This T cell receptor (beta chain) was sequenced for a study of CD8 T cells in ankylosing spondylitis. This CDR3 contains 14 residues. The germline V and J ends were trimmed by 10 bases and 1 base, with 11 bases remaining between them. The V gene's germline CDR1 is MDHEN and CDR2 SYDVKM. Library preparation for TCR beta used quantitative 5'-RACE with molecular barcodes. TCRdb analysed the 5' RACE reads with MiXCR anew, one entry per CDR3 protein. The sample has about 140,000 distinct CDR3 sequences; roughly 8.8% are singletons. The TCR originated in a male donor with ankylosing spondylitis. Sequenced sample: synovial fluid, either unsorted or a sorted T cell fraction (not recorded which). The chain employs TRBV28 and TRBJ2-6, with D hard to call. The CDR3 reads CATIGGSGANVLTF. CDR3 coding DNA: TGTGCCACCATCGGTGGGTCTGGGGCCAACGTCCTGACTTTC.